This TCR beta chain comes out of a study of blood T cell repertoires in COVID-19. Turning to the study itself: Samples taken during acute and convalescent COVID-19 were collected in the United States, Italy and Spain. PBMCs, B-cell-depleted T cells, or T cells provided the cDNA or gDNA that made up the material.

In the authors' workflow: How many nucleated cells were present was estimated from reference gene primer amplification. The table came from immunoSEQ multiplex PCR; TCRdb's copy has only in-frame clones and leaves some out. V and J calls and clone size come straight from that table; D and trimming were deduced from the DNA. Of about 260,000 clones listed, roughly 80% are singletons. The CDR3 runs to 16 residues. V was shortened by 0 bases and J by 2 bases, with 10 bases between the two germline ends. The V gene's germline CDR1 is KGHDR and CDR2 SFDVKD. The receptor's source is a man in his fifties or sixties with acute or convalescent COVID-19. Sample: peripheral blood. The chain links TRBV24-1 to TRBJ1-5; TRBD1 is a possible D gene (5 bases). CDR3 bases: TGTGCCACCAGTGATTTGGGGAGGACATGCAATCAGCCCCAGCATTTT. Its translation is CATSDLGRTCNQPQHF.